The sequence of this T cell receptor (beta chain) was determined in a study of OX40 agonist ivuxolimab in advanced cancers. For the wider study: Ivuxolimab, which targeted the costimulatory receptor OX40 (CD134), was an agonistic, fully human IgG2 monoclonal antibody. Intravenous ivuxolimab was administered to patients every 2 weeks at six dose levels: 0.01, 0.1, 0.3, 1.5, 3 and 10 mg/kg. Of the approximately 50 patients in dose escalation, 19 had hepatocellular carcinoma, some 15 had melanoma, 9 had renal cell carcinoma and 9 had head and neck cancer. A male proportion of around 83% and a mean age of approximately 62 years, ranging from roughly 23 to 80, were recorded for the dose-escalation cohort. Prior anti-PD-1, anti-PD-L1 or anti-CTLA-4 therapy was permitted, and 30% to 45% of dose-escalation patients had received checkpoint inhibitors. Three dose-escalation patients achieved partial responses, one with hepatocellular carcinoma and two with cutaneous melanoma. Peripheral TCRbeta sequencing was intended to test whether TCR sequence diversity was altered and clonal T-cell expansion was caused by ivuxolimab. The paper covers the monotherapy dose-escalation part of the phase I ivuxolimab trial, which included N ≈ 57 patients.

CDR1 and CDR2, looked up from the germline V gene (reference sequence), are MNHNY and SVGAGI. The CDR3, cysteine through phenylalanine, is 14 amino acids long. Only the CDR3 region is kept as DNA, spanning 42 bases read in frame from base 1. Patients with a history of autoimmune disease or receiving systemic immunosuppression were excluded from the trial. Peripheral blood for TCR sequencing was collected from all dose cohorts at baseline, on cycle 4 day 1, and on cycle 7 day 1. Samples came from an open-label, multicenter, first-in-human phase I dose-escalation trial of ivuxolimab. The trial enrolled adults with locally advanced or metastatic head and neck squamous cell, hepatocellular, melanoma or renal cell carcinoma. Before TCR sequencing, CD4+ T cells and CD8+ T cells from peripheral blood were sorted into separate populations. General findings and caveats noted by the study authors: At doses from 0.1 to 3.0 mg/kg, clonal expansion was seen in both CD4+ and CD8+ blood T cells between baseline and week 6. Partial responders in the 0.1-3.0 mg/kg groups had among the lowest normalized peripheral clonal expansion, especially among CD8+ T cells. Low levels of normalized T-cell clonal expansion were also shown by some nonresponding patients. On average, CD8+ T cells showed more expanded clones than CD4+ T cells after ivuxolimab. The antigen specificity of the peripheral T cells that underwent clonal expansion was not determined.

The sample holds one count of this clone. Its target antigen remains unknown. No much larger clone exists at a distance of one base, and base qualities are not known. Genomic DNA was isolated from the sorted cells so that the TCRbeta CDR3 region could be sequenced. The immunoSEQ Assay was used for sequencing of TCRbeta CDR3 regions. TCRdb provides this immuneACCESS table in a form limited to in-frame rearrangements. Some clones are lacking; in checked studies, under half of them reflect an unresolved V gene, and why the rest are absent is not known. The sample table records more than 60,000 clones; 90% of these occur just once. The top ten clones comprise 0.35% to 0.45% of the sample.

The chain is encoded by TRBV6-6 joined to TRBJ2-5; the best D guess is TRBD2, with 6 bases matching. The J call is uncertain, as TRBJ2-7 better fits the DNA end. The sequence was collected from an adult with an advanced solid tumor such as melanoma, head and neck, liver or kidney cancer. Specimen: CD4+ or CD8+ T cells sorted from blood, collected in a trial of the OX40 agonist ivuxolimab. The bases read TGTGCCAGCAGTTCCGGGACTTACCCCTACGAGCAGTACTTC. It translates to CASSSGTYPYEQYF.